The 19 T cell receptor beta chains below all came from one sample that was sequenced in a study of blood T cell repertoires in COVID-19. Sequenced by immunoSEQ multiplex PCR; TCRdb stores in-frame clones only, minus some. This sample carries about 210,000 clones, roughly 90% of them seen once, and the ten largest clones take about 1.8%. Sequencing was performed on peripheral blood. The receptors here all came from a man between 65 and 85 years old with acute or convalescent COVID-19.

CDR3 residues: CASSIEGEWETQYF. CDR3 sequence (DNA): TGTGCCAGTAGTATAGAGGGCGAGTGGGAGACCCAGTACTTC. The chain combines TRBV19 with TRBJ2-5; D gene ambiguous. Germline-derived CDR1 and CDR2 are LNHDA and SQIVND (reference sequence). This CDR3 spans 14 amino acids. Between the trimmed V and J ends, which lost 0 bases and 5 bases, there was a span of 10 bases. Using reference TRBV19 and TRBJ2-5 for the parts outside the CDR3, the full variable domain is DGGITQSPKYLFRKEGQNVTLSCEQNLNHDAMYWYRQDPGQGLRLIYYSQIVNDFQKGDIAEGYSVSREKKESFPLTVTSAQKNPTAFYLCASSIEGEWETQYFGPGTRLLVL.

V and J are TRBV28 and TRBJ2-7, with 8 bases fitting TRBD1. The CDR3 spans 12 residues. The V segment lost 6 bases and the J segment 7 bases; nucleotides outside the gene matches: 5. Germline CDR1 is MDHEN and CDR2 is SYDVKM. The CDR3 loop is CASRTTGDEQYF. CDR3 nucleotides: TGTGCCAGCAGAACGACAGGGGATGAGCAGTACTTC.

The rearrangement links TRBV28 to TRBJ1-5; D may be TRBD1 (6 bases). CDR3 length: 13 amino acids. Trimming left V 5 bases short and J 7 bases short, with 12 bases between. The germline gives CDR1 MDHEN, CDR2 SYDVKM. CDR3 nucleotides: TGTGCCAGCAGTCGACAGGTAGGACAGCCCCAGCATTTT. Its protein product is CASSRQVGQPQHF.

The CDR3, as DNA: TGTGCCAGCAGCGTAGCAGCCCGGGACATCTATGGCTACACCTTC. Translated, it gives CASSVAARDIYGYTF. The rearrangement uses TRBV9 and TRBJ1-2; a weak D match, TRBD1 (6 bases). Germline loops: CDR1 SGDLS, CDR2 YYNGEE. Trimming left V 0 bases short and J 4 bases short, with 13 bases between. There are 15 residues in the CDR3.

The chain recombines TRBV27 with TRBJ1-2; D gene ambiguous. Germline V CDR1 and CDR2: MNHEY, SMNVEV (reference sequence). The V end lost 4 bases, the J end lost 3 bases, and 15 bases lay between the germline ends. The CDR3 has 15 amino acids. DNA for the CDR3: TGTGCCAGCAGTTCCTCCCCACGGAGGGACTATGGCTACACCTTC. Translated: CASSSSPRRDYGYTF.

The chain combines TRBV5-1 with TRBJ2-3; TRBD2 aligns across 7 bases. Looked up from germline, CDR1 is SGHRS and CDR2 is YFSETQ. The CDR3 length is 14 residues. After removal of 4 bases from V and 5 bases from J, the junction contained 7 bases not matched to a gene. The CDR3 region has the DNA TGCGCCAGCAGCAGGCGGTCTAGCGGAGATACGCAGTATTTT. Its protein is CASSRRSSGDTQYF. Full variable domain (rest looked up from reference TRBV5-1 and TRBJ2-3): KAGVTQTPRYLIKTRGQQVTLSCSPISGHRSVSWYQQTPGQGLQFLFEYFSETQRNKGNFPGRFSGRQFSNSRSEMNVSTLELGDSALYLCASSRRSSGDTQYFGPGTRLTVL.

The chain combines TRBV5-5 with TRBJ2-1; D is undetermined. Germline-derived CDR1 and CDR2 are SGHKS and YYEKEE (reference sequence). There are 13 residues in the CDR3. Trimming took off 0 bases at V and 7 bases at J, with 8 bases between the two ends. The CDR3 protein is CASSLAVSNEQFF. CDR3 coding DNA: TGTGCCAGCAGCTTGGCTGTTTCTAATGAGCAGTTCTTC. The full variable domain, in which reference TRBV5-5 and TRBJ2-1 provide the parts outside the CDR3, is DAGVTQSPTHLIKTRGQQVTLRCSPISGHKSVSWYQQVLGQGPQFIFQYYEKEERGRGNFPDRFSARQFPNYSSELNVNALLLGDSALYLCASSLAVSNEQFFGPGTRLTVL.

The V gene is TRBV28, the J gene TRBJ2-5, with a weak D call TRBD2 (6 bases). This CDR3 has 15 residues. The ends were cut back, 2 bases at V and 5 bases at J, with 15 bases in the middle. Germline CDR1 is MDHEN and CDR2 is SYDVKM. The CDR3 DNA reads as TGTGCCAGCAGTTTACGGGCCCCAGGGAGGGAGACCCAGTACTTC. Amino acid sequence: CASSLRAPGRETQYF.

The rearrangement joins TRBV28 to TRBJ1-2; possibly TRBD1 for D (6 bases). From germline, CDR1 is MDHEN and CDR2 SYDVKM. V lost 6 bases and J 7 bases, leaving 15 bases between the germline ends. This CDR3 comprises 13 residues. CDR3 residues: CASRPAGGTGYTF. The CDR3 coding sequence is TGTGCCAGCAGGCCAGCGGGGGGCACTGGCTACACCTTC.

V is TRBV12-5 and J is TRBJ2-5, with D possibly TRBD2 on 6 matching bases. CDR1 is LGHNT, CDR2 FRNRAP, per germline. V was clipped by 2 bases and J by 5 bases, with 9 bases between them. The CDR3 covers 13 residues. CDR3 coding DNA: TGTGCTAGTGGTTTGTCGGGGGTCGAGACCCAGTACTTC. This codes for CASGLSGVETQYF.

This clone was seen repeatedly, ten times or more. The chain uses TRBV7-2 and TRBJ2-2; perhaps TRBD2 as D (7 bases). The CDR3 has 16 residues. CDR1 is SGHTA, CDR2 FQGNSA, per germline. Trimming removed 2 bases at V and 3 bases at J, with 13 bases between. DNA of the CDR3: TGTGCCAGCAGCTTAAGGGGGGGAGCCTACACCGGGGAGCTGTTTTTT. Translated: CASSLRGGAYTGELFF.

V gene TRBV28 combines with J gene TRBJ1-2; D remains unclear. The CDR3 consists of 13 residues. Trimming removed 4 bases from V and 3 bases from J, with 9 bases in between. CDR1 MDHEN and CDR2 SYDVKM come from the germline V gene. CDR3 amino acids: CASSSGQHYGYTF. CDR3 in DNA: TGTGCCAGCAGTTCTGGGCAGCACTATGGCTACACCTTC.

The chain joins TRBV28 to TRBJ1-2, with 10 bases fitting TRBD1. The V and J ends lost 2 bases and 0 bases, in that order; junction bases with no gene match: 6. The germline V gene encodes CDR1 MDHEN and CDR2 SYDVKM. There are 17 residues in the CDR3. Here the CDR3 reads CASSLAGTGASNYGYTF. In DNA form, the CDR3 reads TGTGCCAGCAGTTTAGCCGGGACAGGGGCCTCTAACTATGGCTACACCTTC.

The chain combines TRBV5-1 with TRBJ1-6; 9 positions match TRBD1. CDR1 and CDR2 from the germline V gene are SGHRS and YFSETQ. The CDR3 loop spans 14 amino acids. V shed 4 bases, J shed 9 bases, and the junction held 5 bases outside the gene matches. CDR3 DNA: TGCGCCAGCAGCCCGGACAGGGGTTTTTCACCCCTCCACTTT. Protein sequence: CASSPDRGFSPLHF.

This rearrangement joins TRBV5-4 to TRBJ1-2; perhaps TRBD1 as D (6 bases). The CDR3 is 16 residues long. From germline, CDR1 is SGHNT and CDR2 YYREEE (reference sequence). Trimming stripped 0 bases from V and 6 bases from J, with 18 bases between. The CDR3 sequence is CASSLERGQLSHGYTF. DNA of the CDR3: TGTGCCAGCAGCTTGGAACGCGGACAGCTATCCCATGGCTACACCTTC.

The genes are TRBV6-5 and TRBJ2-2; 10 positions match TRBD1. V lost 5 bases and J lost 4; bases outside the gene matches: 4. CDR1 is MNHEY, CDR2 SVGAGI, per germline. The CDR3 is 15 amino acids. CDR3 coding DNA: TGTGCCAGCAGTACGACAGGGGGCAGCACCGGGGAGCTGTTTTTT. Amino acids: CASSTTGGSTGELFF.

The chain employs TRBV25-1 and TRBJ2-1; TRBD1 matches at 7 bases. The CDR3 has 14 residues. The germline V gene encodes CDR1 MGHDK and CDR2 SYGVNS. V shed 3 bases, J shed 6 bases, and the junction held 5 bases outside the gene matches. The CDR3 coding sequence is TGTGCCAGCAGTGAGCTGACAGGGTCCAATGAGCAGTTCTTC. It specifies CASSELTGSNEQFF.

J is TRBJ2-1 and V is TRBV7-2; possibly TRBD1 for D (6 bases). The CDR3 runs 17 residues. Trimming pared 5 bases from V and 1 base from J, leaving 18 bases between. Germline CDR1 reads SGHTA; CDR2 reads FQGNSA. The CDR3 nucleotides are TGTGCCAGCAGCCGTCATCACAGGGATAGGTCCTACAATGAGCAGTTCTTC. Amino acids: CASSRHHRDRSYNEQFF.

The chain carries TRBV6-5 and TRBJ1-2, with TRBD1 matching over 8 bases. The CDR3 totals 15 residues. CDR1 and CDR2 from the germline V gene are MNHEY and SVGAGI. The junction had 10 bases not matched to a gene; V was cut back by 5 bases and J by 5 bases. CDR3 protein: CASSSRGQGNYGYTF. CDR3 nucleotide sequence: TGTGCCAGCAGTAGCCGCGGACAGGGCAATTATGGCTACACCTTC.